This T cell receptor beta chain was observed in a study of blood T cells in healthy people across ages. Through a sample-barcoded 5' primer and a J-beta primer mix, a second PCR was run for about 6 to 11 cycles. TCRdb itself ran the 5' RACE reads through MiXCR, one entry per CDR3 protein. The sample includes around 1,800,000 distinct CDR3 sequences, approximately 39% of them seen just once. This CDR3 region has 15 residues. The V gene's germline CDR1 is SGHRS and CDR2 YFSETQ. With 1 base removed from V and 0 bases from J, the gap between germline ends came to 10 bases. The clonotype comes from a human donor in good health. Sample: blood. The chain is built from TRBV5-1 and TRBJ1-1; D is unresolved. The CDR3 region has the DNA TGCGCCAGCAGCTTGAGCCCCTCGATGAACACTGAAGCTTTCTTT. Its translation is CASSLSPSMNTEAFF.